This paragraph covers one T cell receptor beta chain sequence. These data belong to a study of blood T cell repertoires in COVID-19. The V and J ends lost 2 bases and 5 bases, in that order; junction bases with no gene match: 5. Germline loops: CDR1 SGHTA, CDR2 FQGNSA. The CDR3 is 14 amino acids. TCRdb keeps only in-frame clones here, not all; method: immunoSEQ multiplex PCR. The sample yields 200,000 to 250,000 clones, approximately 83% seen once. The rearrangement joins TRBV7-2 to TRBJ2-5; 7 bases are a match to TRBD2. The sequenced sample consisted of peripheral blood. The receptor's source is a man older than 75 with acute or convalescent COVID-19. CDR3 coding DNA: TGTGCCAGCAGCTTATGGGGGGGTAGCGAGACCCAGTACTTC. Its protein is CASSLWGGSETQYF.